The clone carrying this T cell receptor (beta chain) was seen only a few times. The data originate from a study of blood T cells in healthy people across ages. A second about 6 to 11 cycle PCR used barcoded and J-beta primers. Each CDR3 protein gets one entry after TCRdb re-called the 5' RACE reads with MiXCR. This table holds almost 550,000 distinct CDR3 sequences, about 25% found once. V lost 4 bases to trimming and J lost 0 bases, with 10 bases between them. The CDR3 contains 14 residues. Germline V gene lookup returns CDR1 MDHEN and CDR2 SYDVKM. The same specimen was also included in a second study, on T cells of mothers and their children.

The specimen was blood. This chain joins TRBV28 and TRBJ2-7; D might be TRBD2 (5 bases). The sequence was obtained from a boy between 10 and 17 years old in good health. The CDR3 coding sequence is TGTGCCAGCAGTTCATCACTAGTCTCCTACGAGCAGTACTTC. Residues: CASSSSLVSYEQYF. The full variable domain, its missing parts supplied by reference TRBV28 and TRBJ2-7, is DVKVTQSSRYLVKRTGEKVFLECVQDMDHENMFWYRQDPGLGLRLIYFSYDVKMKEKGDIPEGYSVSREKKERFSLILESASTNQTSMYLCASSSSLVSYEQYFGPGTRLTVT.